This is a list of T cell receptor beta chains from one sample in a study of T cells in localized non-small cell lung cancer. Only in-frame clones appear in the TCRdb table, and some are missing; sequencing was by immunoSEQ multiplex PCR. This sample has 2,200 or so clones, with approximately 22% found just once. Sample: lung tumor tissue, taken before any cancer treatment. All receptors derive from a woman aged 40-75 years with stage I lung adenocarcinoma. CDR3s include the opening cysteine and the closing phenylalanine or tryptophan. The D gene is left open where the match is weak. Clone sizes are given selectively: once, few, many, or a class where the clone is expanded.

v_gene	j_gene	abundance	d_gene	CDR3aa	CDR3nt
TRBV11-3	TRBJ2-1	few	-	CASSHYGPYNEQFF	TGTGCCAGCAGCCATTATGGACCCTACAATGAGCAGTTCTTC
TRBV19	TRBJ2-3	-	TRBD1	CASREGAHSTDTQYF	TGTGCCAGTAGAGAGGGGGCGCATAGCACAGATACGCAGTATTTT
TRBV28	TRBJ2-7	-	-	CASSPVGGGYEQYF	TGTGCCAGCAGCCCCGTCGGAGGGGGGTACGAGCAGTACTTC
TRBV6-8	TRBJ2-7	-	-	CASSYRISSSYEQYF	TGTGCCAGCAGTTACAGAATATCCAGCAGCTACGAGCAGTACTTC
TRBV11-3	TRBJ1-6	medium-sized	-	CASSLKGALMNSPLHF	TGTGCCAGCAGCTTGAAAGGGGCCCTTATGAATTCACCCCTCCACTTT
TRBV6-4	TRBJ2-1	many	-	CATSARGEQFF	TGTGCCACCAGTGCTAGGGGGGAGCAGTTCTTC
TRBV5-1	TRBJ2-3	-	TRBD2	CASHPSLAENTDTQYF	TGCGCCAGCCACCCTTCCCTAGCGGAAAACACAGATACGCAGTATTTT
TRBV6-8	TRBJ1-4	-	-	CASSYSKRALFNEKLFF	TGTGCCAGCAGTTACTCGAAGAGGGCCCTATTTAATGAAAAACTGTTTTTT
TRBV9	TRBJ2-6	-	-	CASSVAGANVLTF	TGTGCCAGCAGCGTAGCTGGGGCCAACGTCCTGACTTTC
TRBV30	TRBJ2-5	-	-	CASQQVGETQYF	TGTGCCTCTCAACAGGTGGGAGAGACCCAGTACTTC
TRBV7-5	TRBJ2-7	few	-	CASSLAVTPYEQYF	TGTGCCAGCAGCTTAGCGGTGACACCCTACGAGCAGTACTTC
TRBV6-8	TRBJ2-1	-	TRBD2	CASRSALAGETNEQFF	TGTGCCAGCAGATCCGCACTAGCGGGGGAGACCAATGAGCAGTTCTTC
TRBV9	TRBJ1-2	few	-	CASSGSRTRGGYTF	TGTGCCAGCAGTGGTTCCAGGACAAGAGGTGGCTACACCTTC
TRBV14	TRBJ1-6	-	TRBD1	CASSQDPQGAINSPLHF	TGTGCCAGCAGCCAAGACCCACAGGGGGCGATTAATTCACCCCTCCACTTT
TRBV1	TRBJ1-3	-	-	CASSQDRGTFGNTIYF	TGCGCCAGCAGCCAAGATAGAGGGACGTTTGGAAACACCATATATTTT
TRBV9	TRBJ1-6	-	-	CASSSRGPNSPLHF	TGTGCCAGCAGTAGCCGGGGGCCAAATTCACCCCTCCACTTT
TRBV6-8	TRBJ1-6	medium-sized	-	CASIRRLGNSPLHF	TGTGCCAGCATTAGAAGACTGGGAAATTCACCCCTCCACTTT
TRBV30	TRBJ1-2	-	-	CAWFRNYGYTF	TGTGCCTGGTTCAGGAACTATGGCTACACCTTC
TRBV6-8	TRBJ1-1	medium-sized	-	CASRFIGATEAFF	TGTGCCAGCAGGTTCATAGGGGCGACTGAAGCTTTCTTT
TRBV27	TRBJ2-5	few	-	CASRPGGQETQYF	TGTGCCAGCCGTCCCGGGGGACAAGAGACCCAGTACTTC
TRBV7-2	TRBJ2-1	few	-	CASSLRTVYNEQFF	TGTGCCAGCAGCTTAAGGACAGTTTACAATGAGCAGTTCTTC
TRBV6-8	TRBJ1-5	-	TRBD1	CASRSNDRGSNQPQHF	TGTGCCAGCAGATCGAACGACAGGGGCAGCAATCAGCCCCAGCATTTT
TRBV19	TRBJ2-7	few	TRBD1	CASSITWDRTYEQYF	TGTGCCAGTAGTATAACCTGGGACAGGACCTACGAGCAGTACTTC
TRBV28	TRBJ1-1	-	-	CASMETLNTEAFF	TGTGCCAGCATGGAGACCTTGAACACTGAAGCTTTCTTT
TRBV12-5	TRBJ1-1	large	-	CASGSSGMNTEAFF	TGTGCTAGTGGTTCGTCAGGGATGAACACTGAAGCTTTCTTT
TRBV11-3	TRBJ1-2	few	TRBD1	CASSLRQGQYGYTF	TGTGCCAGCAGCTTGCGACAGGGGCAGTATGGCTACACCTTC
TRBV5-1	TRBJ1-4	-	TRBD1	CASSRQGLGEKLFF	TGCGCCAGCAGCCGACAGGGGTTGGGTGAAAAACTGTTTTTT
TRBV19	TRBJ2-3	-	-	CASSGQDSSTTDTQYF	TGTGCCAGTAGTGGCCAGGACAGTTCTACCACAGATACGCAGTATTTT
TRBV6-8	TRBJ1-5	few	TRBD1	CASSGTAEKPQHF	TGTGCCAGCAGCGGGACAGCCGAGAAGCCCCAGCATTTT
TRBV28	TRBJ1-5	medium-sized	-	CASSPPVGGNNQPQHF	TGTGCCAGCAGCCCCCCTGTGGGCGGGAACAATCAGCCCCAGCATTTT
TRBV6-8	TRBJ1-3	few	-	CASSKEESSGNTIYF	TGTGCCAGCAGTAAGGAGGAATCCTCTGGAAACACCATATATTTT
TRBV5-1	TRBJ2-5	once	-	CASSLAWGPQETQYF	TGCGCCAGCAGCTTGGCCTGGGGCCCACAAGAGACCCAGTACTTC